These 17 T cell receptor beta chains came from one sample sequenced in a study of cytomegalovirus exposure and HLA in healthy donors. Researchers ran the PCR with 60 Vbeta and 13 Jbeta primers. Clones were sequenced by immunoSEQ multiplex PCR, and TCRdb holds only the in-frame ones, with some missing. The sample has about 130,000 clones. The sequencing sample was made of PBMCs. These receptors originate from a woman between 40 and 50 years old in good health and CMV-seropositive.

The V gene is TRBV28, the J gene TRBJ1-4, with TRBD1 as a possible D gene (6 bases). The germline V gene encodes CDR1 MDHEN and CDR2 SYDVKM. The V gene lost 3 bases and the J gene lost 10 bases, with 12 bases spanning the gap. The CDR3 is 13 amino acids. In DNA form, the CDR3 reads TGTGCCAGCAGTTTGGGGGCGCGGTTAAAACTGTTTTTT. It codes for CASSLGARLKLFF.

In nucleotides, the CDR3 is TGCGCCAGCAGACCCGGGACTAGCGGGAGGCAGAAATACAATGAGCAGTTCTTC. Amino acids: CASRPGTSGRQKYNEQFF. V gene TRBV5-1 combines with J gene TRBJ2-1; 15 bases match TRBD2. The junction had 10 bases not matched to a gene; V was cut back by 5 bases and J by 4 bases. From germline, CDR1 is SGHRS and CDR2 YFSETQ. CDR3 size: 18 residues.

The genes are TRBV5-1 and TRBJ2-1, with TRBD2 identical over 12 bases. V was pared by 3 bases and J by 6 bases, with 7 bases of the junction left unmatched. Per germline, CDR1 SGHRS and CDR2 YFSETQ. This CDR3 is 16 amino acids long. Here the CDR3 reads CASSSQTSGGPNEQFF. Here the CDR3 DNA reads TGCGCCAGCAGCTCCCAGACTAGCGGGGGCCCCAATGAGCAGTTCTTC. The full variable domain, rest sourced from reference TRBV5-1 and TRBJ2-1, is KAGVTQTPRYLIKTRGQQVTLSCSPISGHRSVSWYQQTPGQGLQFLFEYFSETQRNKGNFPGRFSGRQFSNSRSEMNVSTLELGDSALYLCASSSQTSGGPNEQFFGPGTRLTVL.

This chain joins TRBV5-6 and TRBJ2-5; D might be TRBD1 (6 bases). The germline V and J ends were trimmed by 3 bases and 2 bases, with 17 bases remaining between them. Germline V CDR1 and CDR2: SGHDT, YYEEEE. The CDR3 length is 16 residues. The CDR3 region is CASSSQGPRGQETQYF. The CDR3 nucleotides read TGTGCCAGCAGCTCCCAGGGGCCTCGAGGTCAAGAGACCCAGTACTTC.

The V gene is TRBV9, the J gene TRBJ1-2; D ambiguous. The V end lost 4 bases, the J end lost 4 bases, and 17 bases lay between the germline ends. The CDR3 extends over 15 amino acids. The germline gives CDR1 SGDLS, CDR2 YYNGEE. CDR3 sequence: CASSPSGSISYGYTF. Here the CDR3 DNA reads TGTGCCAGCAGCCCGAGCGGGTCCATCAGCTATGGCTACACCTTC. Looking up the rest from reference TRBV9 and TRBJ1-2 gives the full variable domain: DSGVTQTPKHLITATGQRVTLRCSPRSGDLSVYWYQQSLDQGLQFLIQYYNGEERAKGNILERFSAQQFPDLHSELNLSSLELGDSALYFCASSPSGSISYGYTFGSGTRLTVV.

This chain uses TRBV28 with TRBJ2-7; D uncertain. Trimming removed 6 bases from V and 3 bases from J, with 12 bases in between. CDR3 size: 13 residues. Germline V gene lookup returns CDR1 MDHEN and CDR2 SYDVKM. The CDR3 sequence: CASRLSLNYEQYF. DNA for the CDR3: TGTGCCAGCAGACTATCGCTGAACTACGAGCAGTACTTC.

This chain uses TRBV6-5 with TRBJ1-1; D gene ambiguous. V was pared by 2 bases and J by 10 bases, with 8 bases between. This CDR3 comprises 11 residues. In germline, CDR1 is MNHEY, CDR2 SVGAGI. CDR3 DNA: TGTGCCAGCAGTTACGGGCCACGAGCTTTCTTT. Its translation is CASSYGPRAFF.

The V and J genes are TRBV4-2 and TRBJ2-4; 7 bases map to TRBD2. The CDR3 length is 17 residues. Trimming took 0 bases from V and 0 from J; bases not matched to a gene: 5. Germline lookup yields CDR1 LGHNA and CDR2 YNFKEQ. CDR3: CASSQDGAGVAKNIQYF. The CDR3 bases are TGTGCCAGCAGCCAAGATGGGGCGGGAGTAGCCAAAAACATTCAGTACTTC.

The chain employs TRBV11-2 and TRBJ2-7; D not certain. Trimming left V 4 bases short and J 7 bases short, with 8 bases between. The CDR3 totals 11 residues. The germline CDR1 and CDR2 sequences are SGHAT and FQNNGV. The CDR3 reads CASSSAGEQYF. CDR3 sequence (DNA): TGTGCCAGCAGCTCCGCCGGGGAGCAGTACTTC.

The genes are TRBV27 and TRBJ1-4, with D tentatively TRBD1 (5 bases). This CDR3 has 16 residues. Germline V CDR1 and CDR2: MNHEY, SMNVEV (reference sequence). V lost 5 bases and J 4 bases, leaving 17 bases between the germline ends. Here the CDR3 reads CASSRYVRAGNEKLFF. Written as DNA, the CDR3 is TGTGCCAGCAGTCGTTACGTCAGGGCTGGTAATGAAAAACTGTTTTTT.

This chain uses TRBV9 with TRBJ2-3, with TRBD2 matching over 11 bases. J gave up 3 bases and V 3 bases, and 3 bases lay outside the gene matches. CDR3 size: 15 residues. From germline, CDR1 is SGDLS and CDR2 YYNGEE. The CDR3 loop reads CASSARTSGTDTQYF. As DNA, the CDR3 is TGTGCCAGCAGCGCCAGGACTAGCGGGACAGATACGCAGTATTTT.

Written as DNA, the CDR3 is TGTGCCAGCAGCTTAGACGGGGACTCCTACGAGCAGTACTTC. It encodes CASSLDGDSYEQYF. V usage is TRBV11-2 and J usage is TRBJ2-7, with D possibly TRBD2 on 5 matching bases. CDR1 and CDR2 (germline): SGHAT, FQNNGV. The CDR3 consists of 14 residues. Between the trimmed V and J ends, which lost 0 bases and 0 bases, there was a span of 6 bases.

V gene TRBV27 combines with J gene TRBJ2-1; 11 nucleotides agree with TRBD2. CDR1 is MNHEY, CDR2 SMNVEV, per germline (reference sequence). CDR3 length: 17 residues. V gave up 5 bases and J gave up 0 bases; unmatched junction bases: 6. Here the CDR3 DNA reads TGTGCCAGCAGTCCCCGACTAGCGGGACTCTCCTACAATGAGCAGTTCTTC. It specifies CASSPRLAGLSYNEQFF.

This sequence joins TRBV2 and TRBJ2-5; TRBD2 aligns across 9 bases. The DNA end is more similar to TRBJ2-7, so the J call may be wrong. This CDR3 comprises 18 residues. Per the germline V gene, CDR1 is SNHLY and CDR2 is FYNNEI. CDR3 nucleotide sequence: TGTGCCAGCGCGGACCCCAGAGGAGCAGCGGGAGGCGTTGACGAGCAGTACTTC. It specifies CASADPRGAAGGVDEQYF.

The genes are TRBV29-1 and TRBJ2-3; the D gene is possibly TRBD2 (5 bases). Trimming took 5 bases from V and 2 from J, leaving 8 bases between them. The CDR3 is 12 residues long. Germline assignment: CDR1 SQVTM and CDR2 ANQGSEA. The CDR3 here is CSVPDFTDTQYF. Here the CDR3 DNA reads TGCAGCGTTCCGGACTTCACAGATACGCAGTATTTT.

The chain recombines TRBV5-1 with TRBJ2-7; 7 positions match TRBD2. Per germline, CDR1 SGHRS and CDR2 YFSETQ. V lost 0 bases, J lost 1 base, and 4 bases stayed unmatched. The CDR3 totals 15 residues. The CDR3 DNA reads as TGCGCCAGCAGCTTGGATGCGGGGGAGTCCTACGAGCAGTACTTC. It encodes CASSLDAGESYEQYF. The whole variable domain, remainder taken from reference TRBV5-1 and TRBJ2-7, is KAGVTQTPRYLIKTRGQQVTLSCSPISGHRSVSWYQQTPGQGLQFLFEYFSETQRNKGNFPGRFSGRQFSNSRSEMNVSTLELGDSALYLCASSLDAGESYEQYFGPGTRLTVT.

The chain is built from TRBV4-2 and TRBJ2-5; TRBD2 is a possible D gene (5 bases). Germline lookup yields CDR1 LGHNA and CDR2 YNFKEQ. The CDR3 loop spans 13 amino acids. The germline V and J ends were trimmed by 3 bases and 5 bases, with 10 bases remaining between them. The CDR3 coding sequence is TGTGCCAGCAGCCAGGGAGTAGGGGAGACCCAGTACTTC. Protein: CASSQGVGETQYF.